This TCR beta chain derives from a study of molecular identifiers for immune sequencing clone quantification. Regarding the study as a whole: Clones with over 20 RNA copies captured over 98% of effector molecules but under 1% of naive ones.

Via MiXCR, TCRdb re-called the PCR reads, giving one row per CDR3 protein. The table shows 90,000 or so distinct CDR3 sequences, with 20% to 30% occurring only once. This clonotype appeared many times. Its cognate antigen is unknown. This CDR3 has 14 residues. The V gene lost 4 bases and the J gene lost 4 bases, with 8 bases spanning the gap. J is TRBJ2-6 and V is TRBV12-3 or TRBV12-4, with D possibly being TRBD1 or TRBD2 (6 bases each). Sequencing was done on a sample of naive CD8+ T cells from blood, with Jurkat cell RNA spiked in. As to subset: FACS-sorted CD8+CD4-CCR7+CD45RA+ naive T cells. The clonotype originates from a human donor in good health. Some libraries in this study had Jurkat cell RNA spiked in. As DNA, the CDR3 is TGTGCCAGCAGTTGGGGGGCCGGGGCCAACGTCCTGACTTTC. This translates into CASSWGAGANVLTF.